These 13 T cell receptor beta chains share one sample of origin, sequenced in a study of blood T cells in healthy people across ages. Sample-barcoded 5' priming and a J-beta primer mix drove a second PCR of roughly 6 to 12 cycles. TCRdb reanalysed the 5' RACE reads using MiXCR and keeps one entry per CDR3 protein. The sample includes roughly 800,000 distinct CDR3 sequences, 36% seen only once; the top ten take approximately 13%. Sequencing used blood. All receptors derive from a man between 18 and 29 years old in good health.

This clonotype was picked up many times. CDR3 DNA: TGCAGCGCCGGAAGCTCATCCCAAGAGACCCAGTACTTC. Translated: CSAGSSSQETQYF. The chain uses TRBV29-1 and TRBJ2-5, with D uncertain. Germline CDR1 is SQVTM and CDR2 is ANQGSEA. Trimming took 7 bases from V and 1 from J, leaving 13 bases between them. The CDR3 spans 13 residues.

This clonotype was detected ten times or more. V gene TRBV10-3 combines with J gene TRBJ2-3, with D possibly being TRBD1 or TRBD2 (5 bases each). The CDR3 is 15 residues long. Germline loops: CDR1 ENHRY, CDR2 SYGVKD. The V gene lost 0 bases and the J gene lost 5 bases, with 12 bases spanning the gap. The CDR3 DNA reads TGTGCCATCAGTGAGTCGAGAGGGGTGGTAGATACGCAGTATTTT. Amino acid sequence: CAISESRGVVDTQYF.

V gene TRBV7-2 combines with J gene TRBJ2-3; tentatively, D is TRBD1 (6 bases). The germline V and J ends were trimmed by 5 bases and 6 bases, with 21 bases remaining between them. Germline values: CDR1 SGHTA, CDR2 FQGNSA. This CDR3 is built from 16 residues. CDR3 coding DNA: TGTGCCAGCAGCAGAACCCAGGGGTCCCTAGGGGATACGCAGTATTTT. This encodes CASSRTQGSLGDTQYF. The full variable domain, rest sourced from reference TRBV7-2 and TRBJ2-3, is GAGVSQSPSNKVTEKGKDVELRCDPISGHTALYWYRQSLGQGLEFLIYFQGNSAPDKSGLPSDRFSAERTGGSVSTLTIQRTQQEDSAVYLCASSRTQGSLGDTQYFGPGTRLTVL.

The chain employs TRBV7-2 and TRBJ2-5; TRBD2 might be the D (5 bases). The V and J ends lost 1 base and 11 bases respectively, with 20 bases between them. CDR1 is SGHTA and CDR2 is FQGNSA in the germline V gene. There are 15 residues in the CDR3. This CDR3 is CASSLGYRGSNEQYF. The CDR3 coding sequence is TGTGCCAGCAGCTTAGGATATCGGGGTTCCAATGAGCAGTACTTC.

This clonotype has a handful of counts. CDR3 DNA sequence: TGTGCCAGCAGTTCCCCCGCGGGGTCCTATGGCTACACCTTC. This encodes CASSSPAGSYGYTF. V is TRBV12-3 or TRBV12-4 and J is TRBJ1-2; no definite D call. Deletions cut 4 bases from V and 4 bases from J, with 13 bases between. CDR3 length: 14 residues.

This sequence joins TRBV7-9 and TRBJ1-4; 10 bases are a match to TRBD1. The CDR3 is made up of 13 amino acids. Germline V gives CDR1 SEHNR, CDR2 FQNEAQ (reference sequence). The J segment lost 10 bases and the V segment lost 7 bases, leaving 6 bases of the junction unmatched. CDR3 protein: CASTTGGLGKLFF. The CDR3 nucleotides read TGTGCCAGCACGACAGGGGGCCTAGGAAAACTGTTTTTT.

The sample holds many counts of this clonotype. The V call is TRBV3-1, the J call TRBJ2-5; TRBD2 aligns across 7 bases. The CDR3 has 14 residues. V was clipped by 5 bases and J by 4 bases; unmatched bases: 7. CDR1 LGHDT and CDR2 YNNKEL come from the germline V gene (reference sequence). CDR3 in amino acids: CASSYGTTGETQYF. For the CDR3, the DNA is TGTGCCAGCAGCTACGGGACTACCGGAGAGACCCAGTACTTC.

The chain links TRBV20-1 to TRBJ1-6; the D is unclear. Per the germline V gene, CDR1 is DFQATT and CDR2 is SNEGSKA (reference sequence). V was trimmed by 2 bases and J by 6 bases, leaving 14 bases between them. CDR3 length: 15 amino acids. In DNA, the CDR3 is TGCAGTGCTAGACCGGTGGGGAGTCCTAATTCACCCCTCCACTTT. It yields the protein CSARPVGSPNSPLHF.

This chain connects TRBV12-3 or TRBV12-4 to TRBJ2-1, with 9 bases fitting TRBD2. V lost 8 bases, J lost 10 bases, and 9 bases stayed unmatched. CDR3 length: 13 residues. CDR3 in DNA: TGTGCCAGCGGGGCGGGGGGGTGGGACGAGCAGTTCTTC. The encoded protein is CASGAGGWDEQFF.

This clonotype was picked up a small number of times. The rearrangement links TRBV2 to TRBJ1-1; the D gene is possibly TRBD1 (5 bases). Trimming removed 6 bases at V and 1 base at J, with 9 bases between. The CDR3 totals 13 residues. Germline V lookup: CDR1 SNHLY, CDR2 FYNNEI. Here the CDR3 DNA reads TGTGCCAGCAGGGTGGACAAGAACACTGAAGCTTTCTTT. Translating gives CASRVDKNTEAFF.

Note on this clonotype: The junction does not match germline at one end; this may be a read error. The rearrangement uses TRBV4-1 and TRBJ2-5; 7 bases are a match to TRBD2. The assigned J gene may be wrong: the sequence end matches TRBJ2-4 better. This CDR3 comprises 16 residues. The germline V gene has CDR1 MGHRA and CDR2 YSYEKL. The CDR3 loop reads CASGQLGGLVGNIQYF. The CDR3 DNA sequence: TGCGCCAGCGGCCAATTAGGAGGACTAGTTGGGAACATTCAGTACTTC.

The J gene is TRBJ2-3, the V gene TRBV15, with D possibly TRBD2 on 7 matching bases. The V end lost 5 bases, the J end lost 0 bases, and 18 bases lay between the germline ends. Per the germline V gene, CDR1 is LNHNV and CDR2 is YYDKDF (reference sequence). The CDR3 is 17 residues long. CDR3 nucleotides: TGTGCCACCAGCCACGGCGGGGGCCGACGGAGCACAGATACGCAGTATTTT. This sequence encodes CATSHGGGRRSTDTQYF.

The sample holds a few counts of this clonotype. This chain joins TRBV4-3 and TRBJ2-7; D is possibly TRBD1 (6 bases). Germline CDR1 LGHNA, CDR2 YSLEER. CDR3 size: 15 residues. With 0 bases removed from V and 3 bases from J, the gap between germline ends came to 12 bases. CDR3 sequence (DNA): TGCGCCAGCAGCCAAGAATCCTCACAGGGCTACGAGCAGTACTTC. Amino acids: CASSQESSQGYEQYF.